One and the same sample provided the 29 T cell receptor beta chains below, sequenced in a study of regulatory T cells. Study outcomes and limitations: In CD3G-deficient patients, conventional CD4+ T cells were enriched for hydrophobic CDR3 residues at positions 6 and 7.

The PCR used 52 TRBV and 13 TRBJ primers. TCRdb keeps only in-frame clones here, not all; method: immunoSEQ multiplex PCR. The sample shows more than 25,000 clones, less than 95% of them seen only once. No antigens are known for them. Input material: conventional CD4+ T cells sorted from blood. Every receptor here comes from a person aged 18 to 35 with CD3G deficiency.

This clone appeared once. This chain joins TRBV28 and TRBJ1-6; no definite D call. Germline-derived CDR1 and CDR2 are MDHEN and SYDVKM. The V and J ends lost 5 bases and 7 bases respectively, with 15 bases between them. The CDR3 covers 15 residues. CDR3 DNA sequence: TGTGCCAGCAGTCACCGGTCGGGCCTAAATTCACCCCTCCACTTT. Its protein is CASSHRSGLNSPLHF. The full variable domain, rest sourced from reference TRBV28 and TRBJ1-6, is DVKVTQSSRYLVKRTGEKVFLECVQDMDHENMFWYRQDPGLGLRLIYFSYDVKMKEKGDIPEGYSVSREKKERFSLILESASTNQTSMYLCASSHRSGLNSPLHFGNGTRLTVT.

The J gene is TRBJ2-7, the V gene TRBV5-1, with 8 positions matching TRBD1. The V gene end was trimmed by 4 bases and the J gene end by 5 bases; junction bases not matched to a gene: 11. CDR1 and CDR2 from the germline V gene are SGHRS and YFSETQ. The CDR3 is made up of 15 amino acids. The CDR3 DNA reads as TGCGCCAGCAGCCCGGGTCAAGGCAGGGGGCACGAGCAGTACTTC. Translation: CASSPGQGRGHEQYF.

The V and J genes are TRBV11-1 and TRBJ1-4, with TRBD1 matching 10 bases. The V gene end was trimmed by 4 bases and the J gene end by 0 bases; junction bases not matched to a gene: 5. Germline V gene lookup returns CDR1 SGHAT and CDR2 FQDESV (reference sequence). This CDR3 contains 17 residues. The CDR3, as DNA: TGTGCCAGCAGCTCGAGGACAGGGGGGTCAACTAATGAAAAACTGTTTTTT. It specifies CASSSRTGGSTNEKLFF.

This chain connects TRBV11-2 to TRBJ2-7; 9 bases line up with TRBD1. With V trimmed by 6 bases and J by 4 bases, 13 bases remained unmatched. The CDR3 spans 16 residues. The germline V gene encodes CDR1 SGHAT and CDR2 FQNNGV. The DNA of the CDR3 is TGTGCCAGCAGTCTAAGTACCCGGGACAGGGCATACGAGCAGTACTTC. The encoded protein is CASSLSTRDRAYEQYF.

V is TRBV11-2 and J is TRBJ2-7, with 9 positions matching TRBD2. The J segment lost 4 bases and the V segment lost 0 bases, leaving 10 bases of the junction unmatched. CDR1 and CDR2 (germline): SGHAT, FQNNGV. The CDR3 extends over 17 amino acids. CDR3 sequence (DNA): TGTGCCAGCAGCTTAGATCCTAAACTAGCGGGTAGATACGAGCAGTACTTC. This codes for CASSLDPKLAGRYEQYF.

The chain combines TRBV7-8 with TRBJ2-1; D is unresolved. Germline CDR1 and CDR2: SGHVS and FQNEAQ. V was pared by 2 bases and J by 8 bases, with 13 bases between. There are 14 residues in the CDR3. The CDR3 DNA sequence: TGTGCCAGCAGCTTAAGGTCACCTCGGGATGAGCAGTTCTTC. Its protein product is CASSLRSPRDEQFF.

The chain uses TRBV7-8 and TRBJ2-7, with D hard to call. Per the germline V gene, CDR1 is SGHVS and CDR2 is FQNEAQ. CDR3 length equals 15 residues. V gave up 3 bases and J gave up 3 bases, with 15 bases separating them. CDR3: CASSLIDSSDYEQYF. The CDR3 DNA follows: TGTGCCAGCAGCTTGATCGACTCCTCCGACTACGAGCAGTACTTC.

This rearrangement joins TRBV11-2 to TRBJ2-3, with a possible D match to TRBD2 (5 bases). Germline loops: CDR1 SGHAT, CDR2 FQNNGV. V was pared by 1 base and J by 3 bases, with 8 bases between. The CDR3 length is 14 residues. The CDR3, as DNA: TGTGCCAGCAGCTTAGGCAGGACTACAGATACGCAGTATTTT. It is translated as CASSLGRTTDTQYF.

The chain is built from TRBV7-9 and TRBJ2-5; tentatively, D is TRBD2 (5 bases). Between the trimmed V and J ends, which lost 8 bases and 4 bases, there was a span of 17 bases. Looked up from germline, CDR1 is SEHNR and CDR2 is FQNEAQ (reference sequence). The CDR3 contains 14 residues. The CDR3, as DNA: TGTGCCAGCGCACCACGGCGGGCTGGAGAGACCCAGTACTTC. This encodes CASAPRRAGETQYF. The variable domain in full, completed from reference TRBV7-9 and TRBJ2-5, reads DTGVSQNPRHKITKRGQNVTFRCDPISEHNRLYWYRQTLGQGPEFLTYFQNEAQLEKSRLLSDRFSAERPKGSFSTLEIQRTEQGDSAMYLCASAPRRAGETQYFGPGTRLLVL.

The chain is built from TRBV6-1 and TRBJ1-4, with 8 nucleotides matching TRBD1. Trimming took 4 bases from V and 6 from J; bases not matched to a gene: 4. From germline, CDR1 is MNHNS and CDR2 SASEGT. The CDR3 sequence is 14 residues long. The CDR3 sequence: CASSVGTGHEKLFF. The DNA of the CDR3 is TGTGCCAGCAGTGTCGGGACAGGCCATGAAAAACTGTTTTTT.

The chain is built from TRBV7-9 and TRBJ2-5; the match to TRBD2 covers 14 bases. The ends lost 5 bases at V and 1 base at J; junction bases unmatched: 3. This CDR3 comprises 16 residues. Germline CDR1 reads SEHNR; CDR2 reads FQNEAQ (reference sequence). As DNA, the CDR3 is TGTGCCAGCAGCCCCGGGACTAGCGGGGGCCAAGAGACCCAGTACTTC. It is translated as CASSPGTSGGQETQYF.

CDR3 protein: CASSPPMMNTEAFF. The CDR3 nucleotides read TGTGCCAGCTCCCCCCCCATGATGAACACTGAAGCTTTCTTT. The rearrangement uses TRBV18 and TRBJ1-1, with D unclear. CDR1 and CDR2 (germline): KGHSH, LQKENI. Trimming stripped 6 bases from V and 0 bases from J, with 11 bases between. This CDR3 comprises 14 residues.

The chain is built from TRBV28 and TRBJ2-7; D is undetermined. V lost 4 bases, J lost 6 bases, and 10 bases lay in between. The germline V gene encodes CDR1 MDHEN and CDR2 SYDVKM. The CDR3 extends over 12 amino acids. This CDR3 is CASSSVSSEQYF. DNA of the CDR3: TGTGCCAGCAGTTCCGTTTCGAGCGAGCAGTACTTC.

The chain uses TRBV28 and TRBJ1-1; possibly TRBD1 for D (6 bases). The V and J ends lost 6 bases and 6 bases respectively, with 17 bases between them. Germline lookup yields CDR1 MDHEN and CDR2 SYDVKM. The CDR3 loop spans 14 amino acids. CDR3 sequence reads: CASSAPGAVAEAFF. The CDR3, as DNA: TGTGCCAGCAGCGCCCCGGGGGCGGTGGCTGAAGCTTTCTTT. Supplemented by reference TRBV28 and TRBJ1-1, the full variable domain reads DVKVTQSSRYLVKRTGEKVFLECVQDMDHENMFWYRQDPGLGLRLIYFSYDVKMKEKGDIPEGYSVSREKKERFSLILESASTNQTSMYLCASSAPGAVAEAFFGQGTRLTVV.

The rearrangement links TRBV6-1 to TRBJ1-2; D not certain. Germline loops: CDR1 MNHNS, CDR2 SASEGT. With 2 bases removed from V and 6 bases from J, the gap between germline ends came to 16 bases. The CDR3 extends over 15 amino acids. This CDR3 is CASSESSRTSHGYTF. The CDR3 DNA reads as TGTGCCAGCAGTGAATCTAGCCGGACTAGCCATGGCTACACCTTC.

J is TRBJ2-5 and V is TRBV7-9; 12 bases match TRBD2. The ends lost 3 bases at V and 5 bases at J; junction bases unmatched: 10. This CDR3 spans 17 amino acids. Germline CDR1 SEHNR, CDR2 FQNEAQ (reference sequence). CDR3 nucleotide sequence: TGTGCCAGCAGCTTGGGAAGACTAGCGGGAGTACAGGAGACCCAGTACTTC. It yields the protein CASSLGRLAGVQETQYF.

The gene calls are TRBV11-2 and TRBJ2-6, with D possibly being TRBD1 (5 bases). Germline CDR1 SGHAT, CDR2 FQNNGV. The CDR3 is 14 amino acids. Trimming left V 5 bases short and J 9 bases short, with 14 bases between. CDR3 loop: CASSKRDSRNVLTF. The CDR3 coding sequence is TGTGCCAGCAGCAAGCGCGACAGTCGCAACGTCCTGACTTTC.

The gene calls are TRBV6-1 and TRBJ2-5; D unclear. The CDR3 extends over 12 amino acids. The V gene lost 2 bases and the J gene lost 7 bases, with 8 bases spanning the gap. Germline CDR1 reads MNHNS; CDR2 reads SASEGT. The CDR3 reads CASSELGVTQYF. CDR3 nucleotide sequence: TGTGCCAGCAGTGAACTTGGTGTGACCCAGTACTTC.

The gene calls are TRBV28 and TRBJ2-5, with no clear D. This CDR3 is 12 amino acids long. CDR1 is MDHEN and CDR2 is SYDVKM in the germline V gene. The V end lost 6 bases, the J end lost 3 bases, and 8 bases lay between the germline ends. The CDR3 bases are TGTGCCAGCAGCTCTACCAAAGAGACCCAGTACTTC. Protein product: CASSSTKETQYF.

The chain employs TRBV19 and TRBJ2-7, with TRBD1 matching over 7 bases. CDR1 and CDR2 (germline): LNHDA, SQIVND (reference sequence). The CDR3 totals 14 residues. Losses at the gene ends were 6 bases for V and 6 bases for J; bases not matched to a gene: 11. Written as DNA, the CDR3 is TGTGCCAGTAGAGTTACGGGACAGACGGCCGAGCAGTACTTC. Encoded protein: CASRVTGQTAEQYF.

The genes are TRBV28 and TRBJ2-7, with TRBD1 as a possible D gene (6 bases). Trimming took 6 bases from V and 1 from J, leaving 13 bases between them. CDR1 and CDR2 (germline): MDHEN, SYDVKM. The CDR3 contains 14 residues. DNA for the CDR3: TGTGCCAGCAGCTTCGGGACATCATCCTACGAGCAGTACTTC. Its protein is CASSFGTSSYEQYF.

V usage is TRBV6-1 and J usage is TRBJ1-1; a possible D gene is TRBD1 (5 bases). This CDR3 region has 13 residues. The germline V and J ends were trimmed by 8 bases and 1 base, with 11 bases remaining between them. CDR1 MNHNS and CDR2 SASEGT come from the germline V gene. Written as DNA, the CDR3 is TGTGCCAGCCTACTCAGGGAGAACACTGAAGCTTTCTTT. Amino acids: CASLLRENTEAFF.

The gene calls are TRBV28 and TRBJ2-7; weak D call: TRBD2 (6 bases). Trimming took 8 bases from V and 2 from J, leaving 13 bases between them. CDR3 length: 13 amino acids. Germline V gene sequence: CDR1 MDHEN, CDR2 SYDVKM. CDR3 in amino acids: CASGRLEPYEQYF. In DNA, the CDR3 is TGTGCCAGCGGCCGACTAGAACCCTACGAGCAGTACTTC. Full variable domain (missing parts from reference TRBV28 and TRBJ2-7): DVKVTQSSRYLVKRTGEKVFLECVQDMDHENMFWYRQDPGLGLRLIYFSYDVKMKEKGDIPEGYSVSREKKERFSLILESASTNQTSMYLCASGRLEPYEQYFGPGTRLTVT.

The V call is TRBV6-1, the J call TRBJ2-1; TRBD1 matches at 7 bases. Looked up from germline, CDR1 is MNHNS and CDR2 is SASEGT. This CDR3 comprises 14 residues. Trimming at V came to 4 bases and at J to 2 bases, leaving 2 bases not matched to a gene. The CDR3 bases are TGTGCCAGCAGTGCAGGGGGAACCTACAATGAGCAGTTCTTC. Translation gives CASSAGGTYNEQFF.

The chain has TRBV7-8 and TRBJ2-7, with TRBD2 identical over 7 bases. This CDR3 contains 15 residues. V lost 5 bases and J lost 2; bases outside the gene matches: 9. From germline, CDR1 is SGHVS and CDR2 FQNEAQ. The CDR3 nucleotides read TGTGCCAGCAGCCGTGGGAGGGGTGGGCCCTACGAGCAGTACTTC. Residues: CASSRGRGGPYEQYF.

V usage is TRBV5-1 and J usage is TRBJ2-6; the D is unclear. Looked up from germline, CDR1 is SGHRS and CDR2 is YFSETQ. V lost 0 bases and J 0 bases, leaving 10 bases between the germline ends. This CDR3 region has 17 residues. This CDR3 reads CASSLDRWYSGANVLTF. The CDR3 DNA follows: TGCGCCAGCAGCTTGGACAGATGGTACTCTGGGGCCAACGTCCTGACTTTC.

This rearrangement joins TRBV5-1 to TRBJ2-3; D is uncertain. CDR1 and CDR2 from the germline V gene are SGHRS and YFSETQ. Trimming removed 9 bases at V and 6 bases at J, with 17 bases between. This CDR3 is 13 amino acids long. Here the CDR3 DNA reads TGCGCCACCCGACCCCCAAAGCTGGATACGCAGTATTTT. Translated, it gives CATRPPKLDTQYF.

The CDR3 DNA follows: TGTGCCAGCAGCTTCCGGGCGGACTCTAGCACAGATACGCAGTATTTT. Its protein is CASSFRADSSTDTQYF. This chain joins TRBV7-8 and TRBJ2-3, with D possibly being TRBD2 (5 bases). The CDR3 runs 16 residues. Deletions cut 3 bases from V and 0 bases from J, with 13 bases between. The germline V gene has CDR1 SGHVS and CDR2 FQNEAQ.

This chain joins TRBV27 and TRBJ2-2; possible D gene TRBD2, 6 bases. Trimming pared 5 bases from V and 5 bases from J, leaving 21 bases between. CDR3 length: 17 amino acids. Germline V gene sequence: CDR1 MNHEY, CDR2 SMNVEV (reference sequence). DNA for the CDR3: TGTGCCAGCAGTAAACGGGACTGGTGGGGTGATACCGGGGAGCTGTTTTTT. This translates into CASSKRDWWGDTGELFF.